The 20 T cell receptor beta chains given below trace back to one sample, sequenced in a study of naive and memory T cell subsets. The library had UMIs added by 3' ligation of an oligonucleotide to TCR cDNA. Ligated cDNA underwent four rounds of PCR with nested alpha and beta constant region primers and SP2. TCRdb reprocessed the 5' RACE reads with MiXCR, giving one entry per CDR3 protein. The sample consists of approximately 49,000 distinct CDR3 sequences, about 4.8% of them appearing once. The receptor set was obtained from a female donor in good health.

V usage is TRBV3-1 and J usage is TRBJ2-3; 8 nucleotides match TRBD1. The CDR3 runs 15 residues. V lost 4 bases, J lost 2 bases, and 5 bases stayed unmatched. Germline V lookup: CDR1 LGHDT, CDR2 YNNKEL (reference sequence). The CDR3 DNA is TGTGCCAGCAGCCCTCGGGACAGGTTCACAGATACGCAGTATTTT. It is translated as CASSPRDRFTDTQYF.

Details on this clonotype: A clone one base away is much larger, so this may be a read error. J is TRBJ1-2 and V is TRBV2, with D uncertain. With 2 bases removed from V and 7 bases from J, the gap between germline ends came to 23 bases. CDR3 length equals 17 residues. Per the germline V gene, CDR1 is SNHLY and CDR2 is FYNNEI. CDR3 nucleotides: TGTGCCAGCAGTGAATGGATTCTGGCAGGTCGGGTGTCTGGCTACACCTTC. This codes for CASSEWILAGRVSGYTF.

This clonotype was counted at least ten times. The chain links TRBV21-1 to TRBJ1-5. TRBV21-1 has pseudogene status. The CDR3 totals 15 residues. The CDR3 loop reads CASSKAPGSNQPQHF. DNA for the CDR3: TGTGCCAGCAGCAAAGCGCCGGGTAGCAATCAGCCCCAGCATTTT.

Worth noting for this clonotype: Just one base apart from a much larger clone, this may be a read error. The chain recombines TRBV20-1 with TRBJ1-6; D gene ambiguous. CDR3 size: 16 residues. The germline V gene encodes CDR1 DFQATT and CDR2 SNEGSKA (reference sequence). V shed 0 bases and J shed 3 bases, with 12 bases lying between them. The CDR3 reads CSARDRRPIYNSPLHF. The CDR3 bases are TGCAGTGCTAGAGATCGGAGACCTATCTATAATTCACCCCTCCACTTT.

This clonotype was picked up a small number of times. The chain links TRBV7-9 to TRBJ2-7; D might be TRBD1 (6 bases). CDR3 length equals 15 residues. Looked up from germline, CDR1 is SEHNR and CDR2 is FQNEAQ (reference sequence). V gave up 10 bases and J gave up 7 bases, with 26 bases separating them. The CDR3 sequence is CANTERPQGMLEQYF. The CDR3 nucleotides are TGTGCCAACACCGAACGGCCACAGGGAATGCTTGAGCAGTACTTC.

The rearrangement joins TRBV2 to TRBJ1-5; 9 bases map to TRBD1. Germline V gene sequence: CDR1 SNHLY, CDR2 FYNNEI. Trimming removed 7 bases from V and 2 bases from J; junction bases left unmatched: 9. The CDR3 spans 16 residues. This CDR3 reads CASTSLQGARNQPQHF. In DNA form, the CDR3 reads TGTGCCAGCACCTCCCTACAGGGGGCCCGCAATCAGCCCCAGCATTTT.

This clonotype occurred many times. In DNA form, the CDR3 reads TGTGCCAGCAGCCCCTTTTCCGGACAGGACTTCGTCTATGGCTACACCTTC. This gives the protein CASSPFSGQDFVYGYTF. This chain uses TRBV7-8 with TRBJ1-2; TRBD1 matches 7 bases. Per germline, CDR1 SGHVS and CDR2 FQNEAQ. The CDR3 runs to 17 residues. The V gene end was trimmed by 5 bases and the J gene end by 4 bases; junction bases not matched to a gene: 16.

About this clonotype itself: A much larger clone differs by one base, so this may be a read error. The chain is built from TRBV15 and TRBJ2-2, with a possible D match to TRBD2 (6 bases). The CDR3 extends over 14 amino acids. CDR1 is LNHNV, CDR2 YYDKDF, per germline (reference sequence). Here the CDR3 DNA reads TGTGCCACCAGCCGGGGGATGAACCCCGGGGAGCTGTTTTTT. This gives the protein CATSRGMNPGELFF.

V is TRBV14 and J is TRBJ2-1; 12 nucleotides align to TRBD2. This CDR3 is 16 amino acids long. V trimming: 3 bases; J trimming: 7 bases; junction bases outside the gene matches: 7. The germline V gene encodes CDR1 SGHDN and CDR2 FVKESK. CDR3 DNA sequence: TGTGCCAGCAGCCACCTGACTAGCGGGAGAAGGAATGAGCAGTTCTTC. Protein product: CASSHLTSGRRNEQFF.

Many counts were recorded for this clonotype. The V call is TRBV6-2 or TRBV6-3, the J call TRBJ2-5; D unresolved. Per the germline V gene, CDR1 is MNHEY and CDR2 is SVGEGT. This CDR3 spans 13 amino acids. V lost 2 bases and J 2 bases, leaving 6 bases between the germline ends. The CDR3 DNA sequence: TGTGCCAGCAGTTACAGGAATCAAGAGACCCAGTACTTC. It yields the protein CASSYRNQETQYF.

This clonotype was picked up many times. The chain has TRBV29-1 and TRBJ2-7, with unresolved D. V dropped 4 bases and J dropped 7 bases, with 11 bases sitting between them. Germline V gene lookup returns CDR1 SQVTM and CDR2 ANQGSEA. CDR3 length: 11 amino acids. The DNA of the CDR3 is TGCAGCGTTGGGGTTATGGGGGAGCAGTACTTC. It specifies CSVGVMGEQYF.

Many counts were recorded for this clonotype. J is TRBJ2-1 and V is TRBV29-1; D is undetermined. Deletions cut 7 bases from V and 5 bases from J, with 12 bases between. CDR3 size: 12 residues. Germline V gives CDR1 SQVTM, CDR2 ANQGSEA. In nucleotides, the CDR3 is TGCAGCGGTAGAGTTCAAAACAATGAGCAGTTCTTC. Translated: CSGRVQNNEQFF.

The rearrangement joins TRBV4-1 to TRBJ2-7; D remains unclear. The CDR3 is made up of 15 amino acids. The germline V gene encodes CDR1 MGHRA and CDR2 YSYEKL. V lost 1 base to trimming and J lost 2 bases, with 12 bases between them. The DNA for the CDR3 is TGCGCCAGCAGCCAAGTCGAGTTTCATCCCTACGAGCAGTACTTC. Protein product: CASSQVEFHPYEQYF.

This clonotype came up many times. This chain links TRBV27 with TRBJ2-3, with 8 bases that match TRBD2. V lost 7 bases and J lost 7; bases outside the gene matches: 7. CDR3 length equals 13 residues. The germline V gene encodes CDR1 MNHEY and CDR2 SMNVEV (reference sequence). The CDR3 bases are TGTGCCAGCAAGGGACTAGTTAGCAATACGCAGTATTTT. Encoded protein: CASKGLVSNTQYF.

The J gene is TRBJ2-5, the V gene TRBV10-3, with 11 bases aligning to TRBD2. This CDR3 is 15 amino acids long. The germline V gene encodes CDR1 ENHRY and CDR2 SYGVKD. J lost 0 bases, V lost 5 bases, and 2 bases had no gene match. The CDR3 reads CAISQTSGNQETQYF. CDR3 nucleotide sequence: TGTGCCATCAGTCAGACTAGCGGGAACCAAGAGACCCAGTACTTC.

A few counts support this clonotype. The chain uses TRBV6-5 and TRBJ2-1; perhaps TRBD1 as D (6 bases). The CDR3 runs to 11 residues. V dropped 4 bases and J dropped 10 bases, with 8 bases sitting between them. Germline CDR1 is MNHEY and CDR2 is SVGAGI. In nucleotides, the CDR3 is TGTGCCAGCAGTTGTGGGACAGAGCAGTTCTTC. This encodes CASSCGTEQFF.

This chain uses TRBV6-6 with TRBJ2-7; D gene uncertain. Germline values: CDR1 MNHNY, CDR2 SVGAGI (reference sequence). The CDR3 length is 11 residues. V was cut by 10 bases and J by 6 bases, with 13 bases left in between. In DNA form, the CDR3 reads TGTGCCACCCCCATTGACCTCGAGCAGTACTTC. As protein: CATPIDLEQYF.

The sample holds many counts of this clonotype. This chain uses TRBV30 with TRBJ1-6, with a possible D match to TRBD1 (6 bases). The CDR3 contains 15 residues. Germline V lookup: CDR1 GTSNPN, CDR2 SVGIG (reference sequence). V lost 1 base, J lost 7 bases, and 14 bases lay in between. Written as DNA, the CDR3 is TGTGCCTGGAGTGGCAGGGGAGGAGGAAATTCACCCCTCCACTTT. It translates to CAWSGRGGGNSPLHF. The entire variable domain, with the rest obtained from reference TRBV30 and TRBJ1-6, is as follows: SQTIHQWPATLVQPVGSPLSLECTVEGTSNPNLYWYRQAAGRGLQLLFYSVGIGQISSEVPQNLSASRPQDRQFILSSKKLLLSDSGFYLCAWSGRGGGNSPLHFGNGTRLTVT.

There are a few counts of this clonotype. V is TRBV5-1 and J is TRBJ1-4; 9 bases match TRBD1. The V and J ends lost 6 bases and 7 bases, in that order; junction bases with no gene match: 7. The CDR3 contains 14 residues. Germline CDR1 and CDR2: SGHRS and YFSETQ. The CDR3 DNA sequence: TGCGCCAGCACTACAGGGGGCGCAGGTGAAAAACTGTTTTTT. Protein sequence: CASTTGGAGEKLFF.

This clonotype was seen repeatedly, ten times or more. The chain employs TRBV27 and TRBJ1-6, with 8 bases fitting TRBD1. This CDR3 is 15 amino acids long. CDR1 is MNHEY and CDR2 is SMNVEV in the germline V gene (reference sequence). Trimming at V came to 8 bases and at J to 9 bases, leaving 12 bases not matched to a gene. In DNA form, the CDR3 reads TGTGCCAGCGCGGGAGGACAGGGAAGGGGTTCACCCCTCCACTTT. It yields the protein CASAGGQGRGSPLHF.